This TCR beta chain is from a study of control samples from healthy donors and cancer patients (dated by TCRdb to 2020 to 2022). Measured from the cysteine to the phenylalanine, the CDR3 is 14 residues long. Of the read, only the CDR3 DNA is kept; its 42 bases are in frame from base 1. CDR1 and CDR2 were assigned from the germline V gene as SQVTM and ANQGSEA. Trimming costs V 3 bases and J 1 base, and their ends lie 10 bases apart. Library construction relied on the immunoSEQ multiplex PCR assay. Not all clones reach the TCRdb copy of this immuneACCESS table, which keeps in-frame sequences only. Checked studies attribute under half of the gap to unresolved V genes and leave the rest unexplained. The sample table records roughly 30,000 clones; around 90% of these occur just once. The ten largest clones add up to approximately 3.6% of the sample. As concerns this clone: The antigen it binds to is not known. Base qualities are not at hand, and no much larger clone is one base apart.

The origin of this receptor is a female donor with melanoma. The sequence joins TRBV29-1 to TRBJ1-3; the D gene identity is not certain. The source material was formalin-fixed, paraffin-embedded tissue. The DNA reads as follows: TGCAGCGTTGAGAGAGGAGTTTCTGGAAACACCATATATTTT. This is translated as CSVERGVSGNTIYF.